The 3 T cell receptor beta chains in this list originate from one sample, sequenced in a study of blood T cell repertoires in COVID-19. TCRdb's copy holds only in-frame clones and misses some; the assay was immunoSEQ multiplex PCR. This table has a few hundred thousand clones, roughly four fifths appearing once. Source material: peripheral blood. These receptors all come from a human donor with acute or convalescent COVID-19. The donor label of this sample is uncertain.

The chain has TRBV2 and TRBJ2-3; 8 nucleotides align to TRBD2. The V and J ends lost 7 bases and 2 bases, in that order; junction bases with no gene match: 14. This CDR3 spans 17 amino acids. Germline V gene data show CDR1 as SNHLY and CDR2 as FYNNEI. CDR3 protein: CASKNAGTSEHTDTQYF. The CDR3 region has the DNA TGTGCCAGCAAGAACGCGGGGACTAGTGAACACACAGATACGCAGTATTTT.

This sequence joins TRBV6-5 and TRBJ2-1; the D is unclear. In germline, CDR1 is MNHEY, CDR2 SVGAGI. The ends were cut back, 9 bases at V and 2 bases at J, with 14 bases in the middle. The CDR3 extends over 14 amino acids. CDR3 sequence (DNA): TGTGCCAGTTCCTCGACTCCTCCCTACAATGAGCAGTTCTTC. Encoded protein: CASSSTPPYNEQFF.

J is TRBJ1-1 and V is TRBV19; D perhaps matches TRBD1 (6 bases). The CDR3 covers 13 residues. V gave up 6 bases and J gave up 6 bases, with 14 bases separating them. Per the germline V gene, CDR1 is LNHDA and CDR2 is SQIVND (reference sequence). The CDR3: CASSNGRGAEAFF. The CDR3 DNA follows: TGTGCCAGTAGCAACGGGAGGGGGGCTGAAGCTTTCTTT.